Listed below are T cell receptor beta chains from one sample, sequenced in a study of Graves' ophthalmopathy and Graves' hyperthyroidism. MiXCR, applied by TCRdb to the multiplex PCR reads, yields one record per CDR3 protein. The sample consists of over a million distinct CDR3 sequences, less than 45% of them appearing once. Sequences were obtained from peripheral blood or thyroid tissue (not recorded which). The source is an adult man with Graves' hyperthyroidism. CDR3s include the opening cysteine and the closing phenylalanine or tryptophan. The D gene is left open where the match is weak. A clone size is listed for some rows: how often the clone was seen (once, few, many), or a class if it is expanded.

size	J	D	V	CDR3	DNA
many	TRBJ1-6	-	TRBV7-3	CASSSSGALGSPLHF	TGTGCCAGCAGCTCCTCGGGGGCGCTGGGCTCACCCCTCCACTTT
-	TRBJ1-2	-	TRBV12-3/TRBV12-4	CASRPLPGGNGYTF	TGTGCCAGCAGGCCCCTTCCGGGGGGGAATGGCTACACCTTC
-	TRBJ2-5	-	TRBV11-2	CASSLGVDQETQYF	TGTGCCAGCAGCTTAGGAGTAGACCAAGAGACCCAGTACTTC
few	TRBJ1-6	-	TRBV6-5	CASRLTEGDTPLHF	TGTGCCAGCAGGCTGACCGAGGGAGACACACCCCTCCACTTT
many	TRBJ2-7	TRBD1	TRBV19	CASSIADRVTQPTYEQYF	TGTGCCAGTAGTATTGCGGACAGGGTAACACAACCCACCTACGAGCAGTACTTC
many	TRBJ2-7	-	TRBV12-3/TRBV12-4	CASIPPGGAEQYF	TGTGCCAGCATTCCCCCCGGCGGGGCCGAGCAGTACTTC
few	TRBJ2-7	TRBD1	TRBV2	CALRTGDYEQYF	TGTGCCTTAAGGACAGGCGACTACGAGCAGTACTTC
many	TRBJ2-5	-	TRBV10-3	CAISESLGRETQYF	TGTGCCATCAGTGAATCCCTGGGGCGGGAGACCCAGTACTTC
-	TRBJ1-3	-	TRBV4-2	CASSQTDSPGNTIYF	TGTGCCAGCAGCCAAACGGACAGCCCCGGGAACACCATATATTTT
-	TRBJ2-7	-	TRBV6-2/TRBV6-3	CASMNGSTYEQYF	TGTGCCAGCATGAACGGGTCCACCTACGAGCAGTACTTC
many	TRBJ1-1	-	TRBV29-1	CSVIPRPRGEAFF	TGCAGCGTTATTCCACGTCCACGGGGTGAAGCTTTCTTT
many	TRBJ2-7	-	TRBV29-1	CSVEEGTPYEQYF	TGCAGCGTTGAGGAAGGGACACCCTACGAGCAGTACTTC
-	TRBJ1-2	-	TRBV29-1	CSVDRLGNGYTF	TGCAGCGTGGATCGGTTGGGGAATGGCTACACCTTC
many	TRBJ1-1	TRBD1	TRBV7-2	CASRGTGTAEAFF	TGTGCCAGCCGAGGGACAGGAACTGCCGAAGCTTTCTTT